This T cell receptor beta chain came from a study of shared clonotypes between healthy human individuals. Study-wide context: Each donor's CD4 naive and CD4 memory cells filled three plates apiece, CD8 naive two, and CD8 memory one.

CD8 cells classed as naive were CD45RO-negative and positively selected for CCR7, excluding terminally differentiated effector memory CD45RA+ cells. This table comes from immunoSEQ multiplex PCR, and its TCRdb copy is limited to in-frame clones, with some not included. The sample records 560,000 or so clones, around 96% being singletons. Germline CDR1 reads MDHEN; CDR2 reads SYDVKM. The CDR3 consists of 17 residues. Unmatched junction bases numbered 11, after V lost 4 bases and J lost 2 bases. This clone was seen a single time. Its antigen is currently unknown. General study results and limits: Against clonotypes common to all four donors, non-shared ones had lower generation probabilities. Collection of samples was limited to blood; tissue repertoires likely differ.

This rearrangement joins TRBV28 to TRBJ2-3; 8 bases are a match to TRBD1. The sequencing input was naive CD8+ T cells sorted from blood. This TCR derives from a woman aged 25 to 39 in good health. The CDR3 sequence: CASSSILTGEDTDTQYF. CDR3 nucleotide sequence: TGTGCCAGCAGTTCGATCCTGACAGGGGAAGACACAGATACGCAGTATTTT.